The T cell receptor (beta chain) described here comes from a study of blood T cell repertoires in COVID-19 (TCRdb year 2020). With respect to the entire study: Samples covering the acute and convalescent phases of COVID-19 were provided by collaborators in the United States, Italy and Spain. The samples were drawn from two sources: the first 160 participants of the ongoing ImmuneRACE study, and 1,200 or so subjects contributed by 6 global collaborators. Nearly every sample came with metadata listing a de-identified subject ID, COVID-19 status, age in years and sex. The dataset comprised deeply sampled blood TCRbeta repertoires from subjects exposed to, actively infected with, or recovered from COVID-19. Where HLA class I and class II types were available, the types were taken from metadata supplied by the sample provider, not from assay-based typing. A freely available public database, intended as a resource for researchers studying the immune response to SARS-CoV-2, is where the repertoires were released. The material from the prospective study consisted of cDNA or gDNA derived from T cells, B-cell-depleted T cells, or PBMCs.

TCRbeta CDR3 regions were amplified from genomic DNA by means of the immunoSEQ Assay, a bias-controlled multiplex PCR. In the source study's methods: The number of nucleated cells in each sample was estimated by amplification of reference gene primers within the assay. To quantify the absolute abundance of each unique TCRbeta CDR3 rearrangement, sequence reads were collapsed and filtered. For each sample, productive Simpson clonality was calculated as the square root of Simpson's diversity index across productive rearrangements. The clones in this table, taken by TCRdb from immuneACCESS, are in-frame only. Not every clone is retained; where verified, under half of the shortfall comes from an unresolved V gene, and the cause of the rest is unknown. V and J calls and clone size are those listed in that table; D and trimming were worked out from the DNA. Present in this sample are some 390,000 clones, roughly nine tenths of which were seen just once. Roughly 1.1% of the sample goes to the ten largest clones.

Inclusive of the bounding cysteine and phenylalanine, the CDR3 is 15 residues long. Only the CDR3 region is kept as DNA, spanning 45 bases read in frame from base 1. The germline V gene supplies CDR1 SGHRS and CDR2 YFSETQ. The junction shows trimming of 2 bases on V and 1 base on J, and the gene matches do not reach 1 base of it. Results and caveats for the whole study, not just this receptor: The amount of clinical and demographic metadata varied by source and participant and was provided uncurated.

Participants in the prospective study were aged about 18 to 100 years, lived in 20 to 30 United States geographic areas, and enrolled through a virtual design. Cohort assignment in the prospective study relied on participant-reported clinical history from a screening survey and a study questionnaire. Recovered participants in ImmuneRACE Cohort 3 were defined by two consecutive negative NP/OP PCR tests, clearance by a healthcare professional, or resolution of symptoms. In the prospective study, mobile phlebotomists collected whole blood, serum and a nasopharyngeal or oropharyngeal swab from each participant. Additional blood draws and questionnaires over an approximately two-month period could optionally be provided by prospective study participants. Before DNA extraction, prospective study blood samples were shipped either frozen or at room temperature. As for this clone: Its antigen is not yet known. No clone much larger than this one lies a single base away; base qualities are absent.

The sequenced material came from PBMCs or T cells enriched from blood (not recorded which). This clonotype was sampled from a man aged 25-45 years who had recovered from COVID-19. This chain joins TRBV5-1 to TRBJ2-3; TRBD1 lines up with 10 middle nucleotides. The nucleotide sequence reads as follows: TGCGCCAGCAGCTTCGGACAGGGGGGCACAGATACGCAGTATTTT. This sequence encodes CASSFGQGGTDTQYF.